This T cell receptor beta chain was sequenced in a study of molecular identifiers for immune sequencing clone quantification. Study conclusions and caveats: A single cell's spiked Jurkat TCR RNA was reportedly detectable among more than 950,000 naive cells.

Listed TCR primers and previously described methods were used for bulk TCR libraries. One entry per CDR3 protein results from TCRdb running MiXCR on the PCR reads. The data show tens of thousands of distinct CDR3 sequences, with about 15% seen just once and 0.8% to 1% held by the top ten. This clonotype has ten or more counts. Its antigen is not known. CDR1 is MDHEN and CDR2 is SYDVKM in the germline V gene. Trimming cost V 10 bases and J 1 base, with 10 bases left between them. The CDR3 is made up of 13 amino acids. Preparation of naive CD8 libraries involved about 17,000 to 1,100,000 sorted cells and 10%, 30% or 50% RNA. Naive CD8 T cells were sorted as CD8+CD4-CCR7+CD45RA+.

Sequencing was carried out using naive CD8+ T cells from blood, with Jurkat cell RNA spiked in. Subset given: FACS-sorted CD8+CD4-CCR7+CD45RA+ naive T cells. This sequence joins TRBV28 and TRBJ1-4; no definite D call. This TCR was recovered from a human donor in good health. Some libraries in this study had Jurkat cell RNA spiked in. The CDR3 loop reads CATRLGTNEKLFF. CDR3 sequence (DNA): TGTGCCACCCGACTCGGAACTAATGAAAAACTGTTTTTT.